This entry is about one T cell receptor (beta chain). Its antigen has not been determined. It has no much larger one-base neighbor in the sample; base qualities were not kept. The library was prepared using 5' RACE. The reads were generated on an Illumina HiSeq 2000. A universal primer binding site was introduced by template switching, and a unique molecular identifier was present in the final cDNA, enabling accurate counting of TCR cDNA molecules. Specific primers in the conserved constant-segment region were used to synthesize first-strand cDNA for TCR alpha and beta chains. To control for contamination, each cDNA library was double barcoded with a SMART-Mk sample barcode plus Illumina barcodes. Two successive PCR steps introduced TruSeq adapter sequences along with Illumina sample barcodes. TCR alpha and beta cDNA libraries were sequenced on the Illumina HiSeq platform with custom primers. The paper's processing steps were these. Raw reads were processed with MiGEC to extract unique molecular identifiers, and MiXCR was used to determine CDR3 positions. Recombination models were inferred per individual with the repgenHMM and IGoR tools using an EM algorithm. The tcR package in R was used for shared clonotype analysis, with sharing normalized by the product of cloneset sizes. Out-of-frame nonproductive sequences were analyzed to study raw recombination free of thymic and clonal selection effects. TCRdb itself trimmed the public reads at Q25 with fastp, ran MiXCR and retained productive beta chains. Here each entry gathers all rows of one CDR3 protein and keeps the most common genes and DNA. TCRdb's processing, not the study's, gives the V and J calls here. This sample has around 370,000 distinct CDR3 sequences in its table, and approximately 9.1% of those were observed once. The ten biggest clones cover over 7% of the sample.

These data belong to a study of identical twins (dated by TCRdb to 2016 to 2017). Describing the broader study: The study deep-sequenced TCR alpha and beta repertoires from monozygotic twins, unrelated adults of various ages and cord blood to test whether fetal clonotypes persist. Replicate twin experiments were performed at different times using different library preparation protocols to rule out contamination. Beyond this particular receptor, the publication reports: Abundant cord blood beta clonotypes had fewer insertions, young adult naive repertoires showed a similar but weaker trend, and memory repertoires showed no such trend. In monozygotic twins, recombination models systematically underestimated out-of-frame TCR alpha sharing, but the models matched the sharing seen between unrelated individuals. Invariant T cells such as MAIT and iNKT could partly confound zero-insertion analyses, although diverse VJ usage argued against such confounding for most clonotypes. Because the same donors could not be followed over many years, the conclusions relied on cross-sectional statistical analysis. In beta out-of-frame sequences, excess twin sharing was weaker, because having fewer shared sequences lowered the signal-to-noise ratio. Compared with coincidental sharing between unrelated individuals, out-of-frame TCR alpha sequences shared between twins had an excess of sequences with low generation probability.

Including cysteine and phenylalanine, the CDR3 has 12 amino acids. Only CDR3 DNA remains: 36 bases, in frame from the first base. Based on the germline V gene, the CDR1 and CDR2 sequences are MNHEY and SVGAGI. The V end loses 2 bases and the J end loses 9 bases, and a stretch of 8 bases separates them. Every donor was a healthy Caucasian. Three unrelated non-twin adults were also sequenced: a male aged 18 to 30, a male aged 50 to 59 and a female aged 50 to 59. Using Miltenyi CD45RO+ enrichment and human naive T-cell isolation kits, memory (CD45RO+) and naive T cells were isolated from PBMC. The origin of this receptor is a woman aged 45-60 years in good health. The sample was naive T cells sorted from blood. The cell subset or site label on this specimen signifies: cells isolated with a human naive T-cell isolation kit. The rearranged segments are TRBV6-5 and TRBJ2-1, and possibly TRBD2, on 5 matching bases. CDR3 protein: CASSYLGLEQFF. At the DNA level, the sequence is TGTGCCAGCAGTTACCTCGGACTTGAGCAGTTCTTC.